The clone carrying this TCR beta chain was picked up a small number of times. This record belongs to a study of T cell clonality in common variable immunodeficiency. Sequencing was performed with immunoSEQ multiplex PCR; in TCRdb, only in-frame clones are kept and a portion is missing. The sample yields under 35,000 clones, without any singletons. The sequencing sample was made of peripheral blood mononuclear cells. This TCR was recovered from a person aged 18 to 70 in good health.

CDR3 protein: CASSRQGDGQYF. The CDR3 bases that were read are TGTGCCAGTAGCCGACAGGGGGACGGT. J is TRBJ2-4 and V is TRBV19, with 9 positions matching TRBD1. The read terminates 3 residues before the CDR3 end, so the remaining end is supplied by the germline J gene. Germline CDR1 LNHDA, CDR2 SQIVND (reference sequence). This CDR3 region has 12 residues.